Each of the 25 T cell receptor beta chains below was sequenced from the same sample in a study of OX40 agonist ivuxolimab in advanced cancers. Libraries were prepared through the immunoSEQ multiplex PCR assay. TCRdb mirrors the immuneACCESS table, restricted to in-frame sequences. Some clones are absent from its copies; in checked studies, under half trace to an unresolved V gene, and the reason for the others is unknown. The sample table contains 90,000 to 150,000 clones; only one count was recorded for 75% to 90% of them. The ten largest make up more than 0.45% of the sample. Sequenced material: CD4+ or CD8+ T cells sorted from blood, taken in a trial of the OX40 agonist ivuxolimab. The receptor set was obtained from an adult with an advanced solid tumor such as melanoma, head and neck, liver or kidney cancer.

The V call is TRBV7-2, the J call TRBJ1-2; D is perhaps TRBD1 (5 bases). The germline V gene has CDR1 SGHTA and CDR2 FQGNSA. The CDR3 contains 11 residues. The CDR3 here is CKTAGRHGYTF. The DNA for the CDR3 is TGTAAAACCGCAGGGAGGCACGGCTACACCTTC. Full variable domain (remainder filled in from reference TRBV7-2 and TRBJ1-2): GAGVSQSPSNKVTEKGKDVELRCDPISGHTALYWYRQSLGQGLEFLIYFQGNSAPDKSGLPSDRFSAERTGGSVSTLTIQRTQQEDSAVYLCKTAGRHGYTFGSGTRLTVV.

This rearrangement joins TRBV7-2 to TRBJ2-2, with D perhaps given as TRBD1 or TRBD2 (5 bases each). Germline CDR1 SGHTA, CDR2 FQGNSA. The CDR3 is made up of 16 amino acids. Deletions cut 0 bases from V and 1 base from J, with 9 bases between. CDR3 protein: CASSLAGRVNTGELFF. In nucleotides, the CDR3 is TGTGCCAGCAGCTTAGCGGGGCGGGTGAACACCGGGGAGCTGTTTTTT.

V and J are TRBV2 and TRBJ2-3, with 9 bases fitting TRBD2. This CDR3 region has 13 residues. V lost 3 bases and J lost 6; bases outside the gene matches: 1. CDR1 and CDR2 from the germline V gene are SNHLY and FYNNEI. The CDR3 sequence is CASSESGGDTQYF. In DNA form, the CDR3 reads TGTGCCAGCAGTGAGAGCGGGGGGGATACGCAGTATTTT.

As DNA, the CDR3 is TGTGCCAGCAGCGGGGGCCCAGATACGCAGTATTTT. Its translation is CASSGGPDTQYF. The chain has TRBV7-9 and TRBJ2-3, with a tentative D call TRBD1 (6 bases). Between the trimmed V and J ends, which lost 5 bases and 4 bases, there was a span of 7 bases. The length of the CDR3 is 12 residues. Per germline, CDR1 SEHNR and CDR2 FQNEAQ (reference sequence).

This chain connects TRBV7-2 to TRBJ1-5, with a possible D match to TRBD1 (6 bases). Trimming took off 5 bases at V and 3 bases at J, with 14 bases between the two ends. The CDR3 contains 15 residues. Per germline, CDR1 SGHTA and CDR2 FQGNSA. The CDR3: CASSPLGQFNQPQHF. The DNA for the CDR3 is TGTGCCAGCAGCCCTCTTGGACAGTTCAATCAGCCCCAGCATTTT.

The chain links TRBV7-9 to TRBJ1-4; D may be TRBD1 (6 bases). The V gene lost 5 bases and the J gene lost 3 bases, with 13 bases spanning the gap. This CDR3 has 15 amino acids. Germline CDR1 is SEHNR and CDR2 is FQNEAQ (reference sequence). The CDR3 nucleotides read TGTGCCAGCAGCCTACAGGGCACGGCTAATGAAAAACTGTTTTTT. The encoded protein is CASSLQGTANEKLFF.

The rearrangement links TRBV7-2 to TRBJ2-1; D ambiguous. This CDR3 is built from 12 residues. Trimming removed 4 bases at V and 6 bases at J, with 7 bases between. Per the germline V gene, CDR1 is SGHTA and CDR2 is FQGNSA. CDR3 in DNA: TGTGCCAGCAGCTCAACCCGCAATGAGCAGTTCTTC. Protein product: CASSSTRNEQFF. Supplemented by reference TRBV7-2 and TRBJ2-1, the full variable domain reads GAGVSQSPSNKVTEKGKDVELRCDPISGHTALYWYRQSLGQGLEFLIYFQGNSAPDKSGLPSDRFSAERTGGSVSTLTIQRTQQEDSAVYLCASSSTRNEQFFGPGTRLTVL.

This rearrangement joins TRBV15 to TRBJ1-2, with D possibly being TRBD1 (6 bases). V gave up 7 bases and J gave up 0 bases, with 15 bases separating them. Germline CDR1 and CDR2: LNHNV and YYDKDF (reference sequence). This CDR3 comprises 15 residues. CDR3 amino acids: CATKRGEPANYGYTF. The CDR3 nucleotides are TGTGCCACCAAGAGGGGGGAACCTGCTAACTATGGCTACACCTTC.

This chain links TRBV28 with TRBJ1-1; no reliable D call. The length of the CDR3 is 13 residues. Trimming cost V 7 bases and J 0 bases, with 9 bases left between them. Germline V gene data show CDR1 as MDHEN and CDR2 as SYDVKM. CDR3 region: CASKVQMNTEAFF. The CDR3 nucleotides read TGTGCCAGCAAGGTACAGATGAACACTGAAGCTTTCTTT.

The chain's CDR3 is CASSTLNRGSNQPQHF. The CDR3 DNA reads TGTGCCAGCAGCACTCTGAACCGGGGCAGCAATCAGCCCCAGCATTTT. The chain couples TRBV7-2 to TRBJ1-5, with D perhaps TRBD1 (5 bases). V dropped 5 bases and J dropped 1 base, with 15 bases sitting between them. The CDR3 has 16 amino acids. Per the germline V gene, CDR1 is SGHTA and CDR2 is FQGNSA.

V is TRBV5-6 and J is TRBJ2-5; 8 bases are a match to TRBD1. The V gene's germline CDR1 is SGHDT and CDR2 YYEEEE. V shed 7 bases, J shed 5 bases, and the junction held 16 bases outside the gene matches. CDR3 length: 16 amino acids. CDR3 sequence: CASGSGTGAGLETQYF. The CDR3 DNA follows: TGTGCCAGCGGATCCGGGACAGGAGCTGGTCTTGAGACCCAGTACTTC. Full variable domain (outside the CDR3, taken from reference TRBV5-6 and TRBJ2-5): DAGVTQSPTHLIKTRGQQVTLRCSPKSGHDTVSWYQQALGQGPQFIFQYYEEEERQRGNFPDRFSGHQFPNYSSELNVNALLLGDSALYLCASGSGTGAGLETQYFGPGTRLLVL.

The rearrangement uses TRBV4-1 and TRBJ2-2; D is ambiguous. The CDR3 covers 14 residues. Germline CDR1 is MGHRA and CDR2 is YSYEKL. V lost 0 bases and J 3 bases, leaving 5 bases between the germline ends. CDR3 sequence reads: CASSQDQYTGELFF. For the CDR3, the DNA is TGCGCCAGCAGCCAAGATCAATACACCGGGGAGCTGTTTTTT.

The chain has TRBV2 and TRBJ2-7, with TRBD1 matching 8 bases. Germline CDR1 SNHLY, CDR2 FYNNEI. The CDR3 consists of 13 residues. V lost 7 bases and J lost 3; bases outside the gene matches: 5. The CDR3 bases are TGTGCCAGCACCAGGGGGCTGAACTACGAGCAGTACTTC. Translated: CASTRGLNYEQYF.

This clone came up once. The chain combines TRBV7-3 with TRBJ2-1, with D unclear. V shed 1 base and J shed 5 bases, with 9 bases lying between them. The germline gives CDR1 SGHTA, CDR2 FQGTGA. This CDR3 is built from 14 residues. The CDR3, as DNA: TGTGCCAGCAGCTTAATTAGCACCCACAATGAGCAGTTCTTC. Protein product: CASSLISTHNEQFF.

In its sample, this clone was seen once. The V gene is TRBV28, the J gene TRBJ2-7, with 7 bases matching TRBD2. V lost 7 bases, J lost 2 bases, and 8 bases stayed unmatched. This CDR3 spans 14 amino acids. The V gene's germline CDR1 is MDHEN and CDR2 SYDVKM. The CDR3 region is CASKKGGTAYEQYF. CDR3 nucleotides: TGTGCCAGCAAGAAGGGAGGGACGGCCTACGAGCAGTACTTC.

This chain joins TRBV30 and TRBJ1-2, with TRBD1 matching 8 bases. The CDR3 runs 18 residues. Germline V CDR1 and CDR2: GTSNPN, SVGIG (reference sequence). The V gene end was trimmed by 2 bases and the J gene end by 5 bases; junction bases not matched to a gene: 19. CDR3 coding DNA: TGTGCCTGGAGTCCTCCCCCGGGACAGGCAGCCACGCTATATGGCTACACCTTC. Translated, it gives CAWSPPPGQAATLYGYTF.

This clone was picked up one time. The chain has TRBV6-5 and TRBJ1-4; no clear D gene. CDR3 length: 15 residues. Germline V gene lookup returns CDR1 MNHEY and CDR2 SVGAGI. Trimming removed 5 bases at V and 0 bases at J, with 10 bases between. For the CDR3, the DNA is TGTGCCAGCAGTCCGACACCTCCAACTAATGAAAAACTGTTTTTT. It encodes CASSPTPPTNEKLFF.

This chain uses TRBV5-6 with TRBJ1-2; maybe TRBD1 (6 bases). The CDR3 sequence is 12 residues long. CDR1 is SGHDT and CDR2 is YYEEEE in the germline V gene. V lost 7 bases, J lost 8 bases, and 15 bases lay in between. The CDR3 coding sequence is TGTGCCAGCGGATACTACAGGGTCGGCTACACCTTC. This sequence encodes CASGYYRVGYTF. The whole variable domain, remainder taken from reference TRBV5-6 and TRBJ1-2, is DAGVTQSPTHLIKTRGQQVTLRCSPKSGHDTVSWYQQALGQGPQFIFQYYEEEERQRGNFPDRFSGHQFPNYSSELNVNALLLGDSALYLCASGYYRVGYTFGSGTRLTVV.

The sample holds a few counts of this clone. The rearrangement uses TRBV13 and TRBJ2-1; possible D gene TRBD1, 6 bases. The CDR3 is 17 amino acids. V was trimmed by 0 bases and J by 2 bases, leaving 14 bases between them. CDR1 is PRHDT and CDR2 is FYEKMQ in the germline V gene (reference sequence). The CDR3 loop is CASSLGPRGSPYNEQFF. The CDR3 nucleotides read TGTGCCAGCAGCTTAGGCCCAAGGGGGTCCCCCTACAATGAGCAGTTCTTC.

The CDR3 region has the DNA TGTGCCAGCCCGGAAGTCGGGACGTCGTCCTACGAGCAGTACTTC. Amino acids: CASPEVGTSSYEQYF. V usage is TRBV18 and J usage is TRBJ2-7; D might be TRBD1 or TRBD2, each matching 5 bases. The CDR3 runs 15 residues. Germline V lookup: CDR1 KGHSH, CDR2 LQKENI. Trimming took off 8 bases at V and 1 base at J, with 18 bases between the two ends.

The CDR3 sequence is CSVEETPDTQYF. In DNA form, the CDR3 reads TGCAGCGTTGAAGAGACACCAGATACGCAGTATTTT. The chain has TRBV29-1 and TRBJ2-3; no firm D call. V was pared by 0 bases and J by 4 bases, with 5 bases between. This CDR3 spans 12 amino acids. Per the germline V gene, CDR1 is SQVTM and CDR2 is ANQGSEA.

This chain links TRBV6-5 with TRBJ1-6, with a possible D match to TRBD1 (5 bases). Per the germline V gene, CDR1 is MNHEY and CDR2 is SVGAGI. The length of the CDR3 is 15 residues. V was cut by 0 bases and J by 10 bases, with 13 bases left in between. The CDR3: CASSYSGGRDSPLHF. CDR3 DNA sequence: TGTGCCAGCAGTTACTCTGGGGGAAGGGACTCACCCCTCCACTTT.

The chain links TRBV11-2 to TRBJ2-2; D not certain. CDR1 and CDR2 (germline): SGHAT, FQNNGV. The length of the CDR3 is 15 residues. V was clipped by 1 base and J by 4 bases, with 10 bases between them. The CDR3 region is CASSLVSSFTGELFF. The CDR3 DNA reads as TGTGCCAGCAGCTTAGTTTCCTCCTTCACCGGGGAGCTGTTTTTT. The full variable domain, rest sourced from reference TRBV11-2 and TRBJ2-2, is EAGVAQSPRYKIIEKRQSVAFWCNPISGHATLYWYQQILGQGPKLLIQFQNNGVVDDSQLPKDRFSAERLKGVDSTLKIQPAKLEDSAVYLCASSLVSSFTGELFFGEGSRLTVL.

The chain joins TRBV9 to TRBJ2-5; tentatively, D is TRBD1 or TRBD2 (6 bases each). The CDR3 runs to 12 residues. Germline V lookup: CDR1 SGDLS, CDR2 YYNGEE. V was pared by 3 bases and J by 4 bases, with 7 bases between. CDR3 sequence: CASSEGGETQYF. In DNA, the CDR3 is TGTGCCAGCAGCGAGGGGGGAGAGACCCAGTACTTC.

CDR3 DNA: TGTGCCTGGAGTCTGGGTCGTTCTGGAAACACCATATATTTT. Protein sequence: CAWSLGRSGNTIYF. This sequence joins TRBV30 and TRBJ1-3; D gene unclear. The CDR3 has 14 residues. Germline lookup yields CDR1 GTSNPN and CDR2 SVGIG (reference sequence). V was clipped by 2 bases and J by 1 base, with 9 bases between them.